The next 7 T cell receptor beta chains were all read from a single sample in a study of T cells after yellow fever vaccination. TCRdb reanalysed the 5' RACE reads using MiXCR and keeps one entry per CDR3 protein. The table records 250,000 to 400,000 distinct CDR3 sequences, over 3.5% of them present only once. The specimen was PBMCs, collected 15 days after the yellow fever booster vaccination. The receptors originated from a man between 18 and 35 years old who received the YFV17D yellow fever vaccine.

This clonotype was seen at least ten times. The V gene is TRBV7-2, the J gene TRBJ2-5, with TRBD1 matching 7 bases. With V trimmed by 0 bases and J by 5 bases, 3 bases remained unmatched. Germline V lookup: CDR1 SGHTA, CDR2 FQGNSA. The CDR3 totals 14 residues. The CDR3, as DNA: TGTGCCAGCAGCTTAGCTGGCAGGGGGGAGACCCAGTACTTC. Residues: CASSLAGRGETQYF.

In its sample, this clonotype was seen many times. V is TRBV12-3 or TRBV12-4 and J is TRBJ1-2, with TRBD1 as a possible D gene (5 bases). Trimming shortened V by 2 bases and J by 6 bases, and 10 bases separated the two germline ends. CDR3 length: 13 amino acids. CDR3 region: CASSLSRVDGYTF. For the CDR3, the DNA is TGTGCCAGCAGTTTATCCAGGGTCGATGGCTACACCTTC.

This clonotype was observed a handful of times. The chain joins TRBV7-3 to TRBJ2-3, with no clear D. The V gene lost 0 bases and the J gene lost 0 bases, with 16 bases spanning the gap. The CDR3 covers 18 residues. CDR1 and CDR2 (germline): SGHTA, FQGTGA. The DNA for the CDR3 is TGTGCCAGCAGCTTAACATCTCACCGGGCCTCTAGCACAGATACGCAGTATTTT. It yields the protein CASSLTSHRASSTDTQYF.

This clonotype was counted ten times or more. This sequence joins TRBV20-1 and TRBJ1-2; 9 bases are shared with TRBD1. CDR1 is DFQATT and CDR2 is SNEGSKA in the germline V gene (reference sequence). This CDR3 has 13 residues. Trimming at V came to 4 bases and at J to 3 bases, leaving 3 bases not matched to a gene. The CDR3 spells CSANRGLDYGYTF. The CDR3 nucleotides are TGCAGTGCTAACAGGGGGCTAGACTATGGCTACACCTTC.

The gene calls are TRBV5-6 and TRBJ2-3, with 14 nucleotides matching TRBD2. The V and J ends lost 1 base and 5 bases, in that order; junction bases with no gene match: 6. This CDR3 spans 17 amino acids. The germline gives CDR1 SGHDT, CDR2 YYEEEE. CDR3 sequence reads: CASSLLTSGGAIDTQYF. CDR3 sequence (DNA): TGTGCCAGCAGCTTGTTGACTAGCGGGGGGGCAATAGATACGCAGTATTTT.

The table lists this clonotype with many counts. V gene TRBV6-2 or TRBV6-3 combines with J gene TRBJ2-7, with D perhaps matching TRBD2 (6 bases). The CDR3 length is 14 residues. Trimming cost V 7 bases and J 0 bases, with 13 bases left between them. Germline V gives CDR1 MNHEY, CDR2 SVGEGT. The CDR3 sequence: CASTRAGLSYEQYV. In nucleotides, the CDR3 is TGTGCCAGCACCAGGGCGGGACTCTCCTACGAGCAGTACGTC.

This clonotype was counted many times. CDR3 loop: CAISESERTEAFF. In DNA, the CDR3 is TGTGCCATCAGTGAGTCGGAGAGGACTGAAGCTTTCTTT. This sequence joins TRBV10-3 and TRBJ1-1, with D uncertain. Germline values: CDR1 ENHRY, CDR2 SYGVKD. V dropped 0 bases and J dropped 5 bases, with 7 bases sitting between them. The CDR3 contains 13 residues.